This TCR beta chain appears in the sequencing data of a study of blood T cell repertoires in COVID-19. About the study: COVID-19 samples from acute and convalescent phases originated in the United States, Italy and Spain. PBMCs, B-cell-depleted T cells, or T cells were the source of the cDNA or gDNA that made up the material.

As originally analysed: Amplification of reference gene primers provided the estimated nucleated cell counts. This table comes from immunoSEQ multiplex PCR, and its TCRdb copy is limited to in-frame clones, with some not included. That table supplies the V and J calls and clone size; D and trimming were determined from the DNA. The data hold 170,000 or so clones, with about 86% observed a single time. This CDR3 is 11 amino acids long. CDR1 and CDR2 (germline): KGHDR, SFDVKD. Trimming cost V 6 bases and J 10 bases, with 8 bases left between them. The TCR originated in a woman under 30 who had recovered from COVID-19. The chain carries TRBV24-1 and TRBJ1-4; perhaps TRBD1 as D (5 bases). What was sequenced was peripheral blood. The CDR3: CATSFGGKLFF. DNA of the CDR3: TGTGCCACCAGTTTCGGGGGAAAACTGTTTTTT.